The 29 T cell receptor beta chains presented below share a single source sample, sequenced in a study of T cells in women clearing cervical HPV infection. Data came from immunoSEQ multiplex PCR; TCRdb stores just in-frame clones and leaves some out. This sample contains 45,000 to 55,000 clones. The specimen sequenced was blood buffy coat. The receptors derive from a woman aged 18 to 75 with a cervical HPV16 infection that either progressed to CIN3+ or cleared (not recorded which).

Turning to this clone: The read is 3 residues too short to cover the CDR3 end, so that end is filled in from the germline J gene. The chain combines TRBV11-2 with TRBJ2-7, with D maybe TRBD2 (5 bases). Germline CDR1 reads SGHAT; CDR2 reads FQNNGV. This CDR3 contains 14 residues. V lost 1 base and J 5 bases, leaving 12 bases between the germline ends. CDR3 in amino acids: CASSLGFGVDEQYF. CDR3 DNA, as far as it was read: TGTGCCAGCAGCTTAGGATTCGGGGTGGACGAG.

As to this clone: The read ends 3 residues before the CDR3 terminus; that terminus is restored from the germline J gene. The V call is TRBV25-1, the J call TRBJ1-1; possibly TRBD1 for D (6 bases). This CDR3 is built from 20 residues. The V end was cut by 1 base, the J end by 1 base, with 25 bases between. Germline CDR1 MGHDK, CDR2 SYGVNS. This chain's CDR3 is CASSESKQQGFPLSNTEAFF. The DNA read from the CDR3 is TGTGCCAGCAGTGAATCCAAGCAGCAGGGGTTCCCTCTATCGAACACTGAA.

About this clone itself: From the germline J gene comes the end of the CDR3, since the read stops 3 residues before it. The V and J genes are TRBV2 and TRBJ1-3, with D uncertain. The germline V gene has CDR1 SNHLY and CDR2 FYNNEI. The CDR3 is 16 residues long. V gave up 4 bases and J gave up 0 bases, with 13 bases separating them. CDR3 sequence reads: CASSAAEPSSGNTIYF. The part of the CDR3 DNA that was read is TGTGCCAGCAGTGCTGCGGAGCCTAGCTCTGGAAACACC.

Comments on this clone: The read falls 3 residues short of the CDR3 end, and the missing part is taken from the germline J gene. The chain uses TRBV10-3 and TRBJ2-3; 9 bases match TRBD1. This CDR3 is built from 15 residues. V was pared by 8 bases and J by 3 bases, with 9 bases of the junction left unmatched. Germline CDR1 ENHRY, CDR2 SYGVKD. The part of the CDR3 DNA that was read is TGTGCCATCGAAGGGGGACAGGGTAGGACAGATACG. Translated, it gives CAIEGGQGRTDT. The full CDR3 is CAIEGGQGRTDTQYF.

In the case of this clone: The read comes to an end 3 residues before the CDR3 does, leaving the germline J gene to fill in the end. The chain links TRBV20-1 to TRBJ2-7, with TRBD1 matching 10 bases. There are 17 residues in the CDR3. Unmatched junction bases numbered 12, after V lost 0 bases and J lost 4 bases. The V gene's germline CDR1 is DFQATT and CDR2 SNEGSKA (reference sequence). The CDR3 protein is CSARDRGDRGGGYEQYF. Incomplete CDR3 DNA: TGCAGTGCTAGAGATCGTGGGGACAGGGGTGGAGGGTACGAG.

Partial CDR3 DNA: TGTGCCAGCAGCTTAGACGGACAGGCGAACACTGAA. It specifies CASSLDGQANTE. The entire CDR3 protein reads CASSLDGQANTEAFF. The chain carries TRBV7-9 and TRBJ1-1, with 7 bases identical to TRBD1. The read comes to an end 3 residues before the CDR3 does, leaving the germline J gene to fill in the end. Per germline, CDR1 SEHNR and CDR2 FQNEAQ (reference sequence). This CDR3 contains 15 residues. V gave up 1 base and J gave up 1 base; unmatched junction bases: 3.

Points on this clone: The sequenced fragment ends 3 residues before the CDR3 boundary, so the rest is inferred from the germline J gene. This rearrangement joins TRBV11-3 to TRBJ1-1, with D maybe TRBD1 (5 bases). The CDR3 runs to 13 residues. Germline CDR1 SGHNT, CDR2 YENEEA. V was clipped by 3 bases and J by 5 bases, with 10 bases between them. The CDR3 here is CASSFSGGTEAFF. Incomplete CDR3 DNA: TGTGCCAGCAGCTTCAGCGGGGGTACTGAA.

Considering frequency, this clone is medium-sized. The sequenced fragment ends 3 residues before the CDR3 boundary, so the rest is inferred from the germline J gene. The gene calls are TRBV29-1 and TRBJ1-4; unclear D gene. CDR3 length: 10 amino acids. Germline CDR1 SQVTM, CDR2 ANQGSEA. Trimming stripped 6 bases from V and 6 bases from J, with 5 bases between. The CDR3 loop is CSVSDEKLFF. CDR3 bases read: TGCAGCGTATCTGATGAAAAA.

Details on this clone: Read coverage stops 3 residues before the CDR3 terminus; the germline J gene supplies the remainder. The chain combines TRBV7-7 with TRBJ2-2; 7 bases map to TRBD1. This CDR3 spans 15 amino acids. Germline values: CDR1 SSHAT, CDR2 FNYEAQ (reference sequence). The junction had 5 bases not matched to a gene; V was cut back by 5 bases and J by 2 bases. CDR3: CASSQGDSNTGELFF. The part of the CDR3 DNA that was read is TGTGCCAGCAGCCAGGGGGACAGCAACACCGGGGAG. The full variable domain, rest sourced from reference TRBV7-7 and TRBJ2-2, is GAGVSQSPRYKVTKRGQDVTLRCDPISSHATLYWYQQALGQGPEFLTYFNYEAQPDKSGLPSDRFSAERPEGSISTLTIQRTEQRDSAMYRCASSQGDSNTGELFFGEGSRLTVL.

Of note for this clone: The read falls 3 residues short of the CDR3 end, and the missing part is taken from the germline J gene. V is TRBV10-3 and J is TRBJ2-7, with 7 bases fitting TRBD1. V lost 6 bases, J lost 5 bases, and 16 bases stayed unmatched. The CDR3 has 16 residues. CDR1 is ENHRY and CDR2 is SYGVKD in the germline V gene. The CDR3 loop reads CAISLSGQTIRNEQYF. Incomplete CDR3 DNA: TGTGCCATCAGCTTATCGGGACAGACGATAAGGAACGAG.

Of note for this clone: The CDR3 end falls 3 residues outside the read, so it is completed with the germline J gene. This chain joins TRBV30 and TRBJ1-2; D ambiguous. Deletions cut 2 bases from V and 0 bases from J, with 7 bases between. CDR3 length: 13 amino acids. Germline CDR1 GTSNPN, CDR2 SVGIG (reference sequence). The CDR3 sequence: CAWSLGTNYGYTF. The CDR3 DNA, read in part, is TGTGCCTGGAGTCTCGGTACTAACTATGGC.

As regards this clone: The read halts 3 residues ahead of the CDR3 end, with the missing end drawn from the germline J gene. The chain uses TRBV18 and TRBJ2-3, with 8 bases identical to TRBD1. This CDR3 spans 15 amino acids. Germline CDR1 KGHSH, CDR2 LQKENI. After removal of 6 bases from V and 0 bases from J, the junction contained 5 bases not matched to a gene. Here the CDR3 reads CASSRRTGSTDTQYF. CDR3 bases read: TGTGCCAGCTCCCGACGGACAGGGAGCACAGATACG.

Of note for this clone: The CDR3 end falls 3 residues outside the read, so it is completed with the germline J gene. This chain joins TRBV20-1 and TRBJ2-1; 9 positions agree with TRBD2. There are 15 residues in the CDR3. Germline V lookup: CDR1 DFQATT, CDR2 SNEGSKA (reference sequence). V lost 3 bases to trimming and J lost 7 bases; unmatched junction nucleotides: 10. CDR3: CSASRHSGRVNEQFF. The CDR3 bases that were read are TGCAGTGCTAGTAGACATAGCGGGAGAGTAAATGAG.

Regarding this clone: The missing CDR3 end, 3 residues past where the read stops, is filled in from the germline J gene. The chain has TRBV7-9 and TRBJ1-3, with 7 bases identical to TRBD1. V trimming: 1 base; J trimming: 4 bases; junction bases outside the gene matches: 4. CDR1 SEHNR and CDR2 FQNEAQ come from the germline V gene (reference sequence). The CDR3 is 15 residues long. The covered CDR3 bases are TGTGCCAGCAGCTTAGAGGGGGCTTACGGAAACACC. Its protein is CASSLEGAYGNT. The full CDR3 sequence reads CASSLEGAYGNTIYF.

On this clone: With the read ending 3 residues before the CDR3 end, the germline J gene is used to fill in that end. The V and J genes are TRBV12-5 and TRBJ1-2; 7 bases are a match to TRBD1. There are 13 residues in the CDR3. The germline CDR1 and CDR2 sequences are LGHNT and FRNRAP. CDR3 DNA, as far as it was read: TGTGCTAGTGGTTTCACAGGGGTAGGCGGC. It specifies CASGFTGVGG. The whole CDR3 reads CASGFTGVGGYTF.

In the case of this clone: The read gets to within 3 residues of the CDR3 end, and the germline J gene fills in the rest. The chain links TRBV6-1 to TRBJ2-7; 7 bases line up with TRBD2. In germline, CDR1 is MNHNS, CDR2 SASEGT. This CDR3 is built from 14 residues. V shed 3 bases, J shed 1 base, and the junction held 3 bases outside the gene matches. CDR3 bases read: TGTGCCAGCAGTGACGGGGGGTCTTCCTACGAG. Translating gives CASSDGGSSYE. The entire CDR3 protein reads CASSDGGSSYEQYF.

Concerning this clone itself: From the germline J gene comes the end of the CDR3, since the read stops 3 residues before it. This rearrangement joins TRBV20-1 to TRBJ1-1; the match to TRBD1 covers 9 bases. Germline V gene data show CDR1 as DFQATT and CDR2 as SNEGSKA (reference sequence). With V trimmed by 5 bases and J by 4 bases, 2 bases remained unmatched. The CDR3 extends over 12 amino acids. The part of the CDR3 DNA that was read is TGCAGTGCTTCGACAGGGGGCACTGAA. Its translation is CSASTGGTE. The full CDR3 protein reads CSASTGGTEAFF.

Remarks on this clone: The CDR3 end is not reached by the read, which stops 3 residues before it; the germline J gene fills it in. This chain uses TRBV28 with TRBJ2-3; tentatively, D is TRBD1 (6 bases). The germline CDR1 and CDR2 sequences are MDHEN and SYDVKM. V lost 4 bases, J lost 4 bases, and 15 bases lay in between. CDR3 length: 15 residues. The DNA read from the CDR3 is TGTGCCAGCAGTTCGGAACAGGGATTCTCAGATACG. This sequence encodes CASSSEQGFSDT. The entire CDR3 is CASSSEQGFSDTQYF.

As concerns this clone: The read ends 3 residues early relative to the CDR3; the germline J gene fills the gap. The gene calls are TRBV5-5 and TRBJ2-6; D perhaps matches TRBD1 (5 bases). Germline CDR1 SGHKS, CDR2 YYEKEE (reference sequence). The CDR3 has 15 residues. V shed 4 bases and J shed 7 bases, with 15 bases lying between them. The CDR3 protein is CASSPDSRLANVLTF. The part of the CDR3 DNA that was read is TGTGCCAGCAGCCCCGACAGCCGATTAGCCAACGTC.

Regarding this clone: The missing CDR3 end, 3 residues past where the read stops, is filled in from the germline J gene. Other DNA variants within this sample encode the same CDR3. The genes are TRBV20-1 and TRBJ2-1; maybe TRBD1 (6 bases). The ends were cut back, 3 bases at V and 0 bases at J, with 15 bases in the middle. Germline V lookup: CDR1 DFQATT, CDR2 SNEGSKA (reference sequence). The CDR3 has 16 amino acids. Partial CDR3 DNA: TGCAGTGCTAGGCTCCCTGACAGGAGCTCCTACAATGAG. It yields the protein CSARLPDRSSYNE. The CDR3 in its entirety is CSARLPDRSSYNEQFF.

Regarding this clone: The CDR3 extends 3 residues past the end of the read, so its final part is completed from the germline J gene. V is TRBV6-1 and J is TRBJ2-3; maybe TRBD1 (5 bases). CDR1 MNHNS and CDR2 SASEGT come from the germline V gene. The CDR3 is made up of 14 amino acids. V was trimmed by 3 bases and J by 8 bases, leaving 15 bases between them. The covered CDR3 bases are TGTGCCAGCAGTGACAGGGTTGGGGCAGGTACG. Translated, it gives CASSDRVGAGT. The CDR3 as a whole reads CASSDRVGAGTQYF.

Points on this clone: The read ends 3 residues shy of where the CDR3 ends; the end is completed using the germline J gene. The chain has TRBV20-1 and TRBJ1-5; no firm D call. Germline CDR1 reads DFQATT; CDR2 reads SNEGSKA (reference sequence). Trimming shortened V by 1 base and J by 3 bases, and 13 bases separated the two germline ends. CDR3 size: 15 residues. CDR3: CSARVPRGDNQPQHF. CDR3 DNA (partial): TGCAGTGCTAGAGTGCCCCGGGGAGACAATCAGCCC.

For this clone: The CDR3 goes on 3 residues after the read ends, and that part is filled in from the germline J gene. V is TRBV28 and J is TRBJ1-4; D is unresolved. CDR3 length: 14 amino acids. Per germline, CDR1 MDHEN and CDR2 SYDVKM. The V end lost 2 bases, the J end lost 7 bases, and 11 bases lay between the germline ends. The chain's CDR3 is CASSLRRSAEKLFF. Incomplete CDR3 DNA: TGTGCCAGCAGTTTACGCAGGTCGGCTGAAAAA.

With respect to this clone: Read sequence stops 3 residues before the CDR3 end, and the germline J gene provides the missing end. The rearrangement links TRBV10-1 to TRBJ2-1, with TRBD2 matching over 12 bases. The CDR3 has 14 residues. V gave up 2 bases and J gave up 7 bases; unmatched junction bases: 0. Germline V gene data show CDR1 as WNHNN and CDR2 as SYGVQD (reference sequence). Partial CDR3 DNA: TGCGCCAGCAGTGAGACTAGCGGGAGGAATGAG. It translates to CASSETSGRNE. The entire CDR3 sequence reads CASSETSGRNEQFF.

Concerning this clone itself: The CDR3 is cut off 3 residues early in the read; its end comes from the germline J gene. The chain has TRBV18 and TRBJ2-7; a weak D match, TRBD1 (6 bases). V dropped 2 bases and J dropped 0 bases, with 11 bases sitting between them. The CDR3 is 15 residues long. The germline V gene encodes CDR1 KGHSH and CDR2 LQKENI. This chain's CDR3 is CASSPRGTDSYEQYF. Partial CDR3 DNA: TGTGCCAGCTCACCAAGGGGGACGGACTCCTACGAG.

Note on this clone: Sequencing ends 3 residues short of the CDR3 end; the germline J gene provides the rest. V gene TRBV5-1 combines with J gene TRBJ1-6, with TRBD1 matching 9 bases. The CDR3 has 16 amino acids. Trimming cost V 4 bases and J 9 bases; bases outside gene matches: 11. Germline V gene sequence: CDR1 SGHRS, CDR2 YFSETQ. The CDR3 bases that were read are TGCGCCAGCAGCGGGGAACAGGGGGCTTTTGGTTCACCC. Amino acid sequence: CASSGEQGAFGSP. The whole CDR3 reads CASSGEQGAFGSPLHF. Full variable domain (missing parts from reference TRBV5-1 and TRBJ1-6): KAGVTQTPRYLIKTRGQQVTLSCSPISGHRSVSWYQQTPGQGLQFLFEYFSETQRNKGNFPGRFSGRQFSNSRSEMNVSTLELGDSALYLCASSGEQGAFGSPLHFGNGTRLTVT.

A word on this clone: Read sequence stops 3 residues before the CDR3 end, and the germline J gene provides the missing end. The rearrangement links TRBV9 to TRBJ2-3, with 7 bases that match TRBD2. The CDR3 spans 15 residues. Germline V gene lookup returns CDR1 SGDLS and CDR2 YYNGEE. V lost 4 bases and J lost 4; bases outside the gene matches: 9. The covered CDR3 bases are TGTGCCAGCAGCCCGCAGATAGCGGGCTCAGATACG. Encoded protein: CASSPQIAGSDT. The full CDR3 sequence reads CASSPQIAGSDTQYF.

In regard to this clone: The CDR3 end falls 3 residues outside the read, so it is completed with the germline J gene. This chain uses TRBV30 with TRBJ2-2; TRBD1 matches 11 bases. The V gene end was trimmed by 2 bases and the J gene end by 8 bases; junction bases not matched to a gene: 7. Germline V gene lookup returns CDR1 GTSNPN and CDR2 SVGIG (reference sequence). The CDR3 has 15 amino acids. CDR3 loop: CAWSSGTGGFGELFF. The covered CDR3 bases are TGTGCCTGGAGTTCCGGGACAGGGGGTTTTGGGGAG.

CDR3 in amino acids: CASSESNRGSSLAKNIQYF. The sequenced part of the CDR3 DNA is TGCGCCAGCAGTGAGTCGAACAGGGGATCCTCACTAGCCAAAAACATT. The V gene is TRBV10-1, the J gene TRBJ2-4; TRBD1 aligns across 7 bases. From the germline J gene comes the end of the CDR3, since the read stops 3 residues before it. The germline V gene encodes CDR1 WNHNN and CDR2 SYGVQD (reference sequence). The CDR3 contains 19 residues. V lost 0 bases, J lost 0 bases, and 11 bases stayed unmatched.